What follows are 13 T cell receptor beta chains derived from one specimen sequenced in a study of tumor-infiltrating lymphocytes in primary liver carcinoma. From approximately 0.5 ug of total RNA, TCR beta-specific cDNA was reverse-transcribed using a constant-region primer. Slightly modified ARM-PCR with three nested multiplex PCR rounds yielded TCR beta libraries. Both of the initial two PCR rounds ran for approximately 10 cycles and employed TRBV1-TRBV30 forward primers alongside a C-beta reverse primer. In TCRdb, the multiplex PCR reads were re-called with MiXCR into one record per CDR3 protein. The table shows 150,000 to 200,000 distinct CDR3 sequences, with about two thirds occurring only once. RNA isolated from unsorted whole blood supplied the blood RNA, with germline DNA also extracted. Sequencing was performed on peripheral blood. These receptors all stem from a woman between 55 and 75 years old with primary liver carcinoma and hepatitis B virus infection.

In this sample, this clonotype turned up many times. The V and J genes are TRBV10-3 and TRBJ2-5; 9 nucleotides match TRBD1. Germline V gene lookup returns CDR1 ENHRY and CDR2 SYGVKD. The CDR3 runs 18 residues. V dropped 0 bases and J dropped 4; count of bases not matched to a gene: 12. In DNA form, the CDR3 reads TGTGCCATCAGTGAGTCGGAACCGGGACAGGGCTTCGGAGAGACCCAGTACTTC. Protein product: CAISESEPGQGFGETQYF.

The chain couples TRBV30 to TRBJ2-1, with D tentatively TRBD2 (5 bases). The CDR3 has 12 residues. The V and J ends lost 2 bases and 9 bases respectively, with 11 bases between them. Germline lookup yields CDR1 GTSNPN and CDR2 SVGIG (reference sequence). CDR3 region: CAWSNGVAEQFF. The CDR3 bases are TGTGCCTGGAGTAACGGGGTTGCTGAGCAGTTCTTC. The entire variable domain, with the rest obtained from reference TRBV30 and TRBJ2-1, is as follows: SQTIHQWPATLVQPVGSPLSLECTVEGTSNPNLYWYRQAAGRGLQLLFYSVGIGQISSEVPQNLSASRPQDRQFILSSKKLLLSDSGFYLCAWSNGVAEQFFGPGTRLTVL.

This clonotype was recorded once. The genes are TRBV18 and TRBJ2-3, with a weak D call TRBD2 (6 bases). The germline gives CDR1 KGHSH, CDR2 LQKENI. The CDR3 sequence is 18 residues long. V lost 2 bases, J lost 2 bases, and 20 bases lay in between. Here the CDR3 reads CASSPFGTSTSNTDTQYF. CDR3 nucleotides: TGTGCCAGCTCACCATTTGGAACTAGCACGTCTAACACAGATACGCAGTATTTT.

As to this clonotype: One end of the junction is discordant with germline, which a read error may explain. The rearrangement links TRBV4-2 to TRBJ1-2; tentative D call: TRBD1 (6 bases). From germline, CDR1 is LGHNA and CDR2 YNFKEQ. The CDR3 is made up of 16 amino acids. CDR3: CASSQEQGNWLNGYSF. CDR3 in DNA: TGTGCCAGCAGCCAAGAACAGGGAAATTGGCTTAATGGTTACTCCTTC.

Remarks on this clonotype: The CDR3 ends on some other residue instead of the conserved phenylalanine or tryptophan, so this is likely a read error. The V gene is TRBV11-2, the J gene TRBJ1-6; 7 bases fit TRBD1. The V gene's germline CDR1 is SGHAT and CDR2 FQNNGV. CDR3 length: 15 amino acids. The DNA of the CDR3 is TGTGTCAGCAGGATCCCGGGGGGCAGGGGGTCACCCCTCCACCTT. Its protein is CVSRIPGGRGSPLHL.

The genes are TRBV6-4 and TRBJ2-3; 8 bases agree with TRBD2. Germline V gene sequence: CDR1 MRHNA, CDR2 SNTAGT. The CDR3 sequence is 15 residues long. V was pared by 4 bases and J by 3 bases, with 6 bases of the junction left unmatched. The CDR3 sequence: CASSASPSGTDTQYF. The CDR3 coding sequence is TGTGCCAGCAGTGCCTCGCCTAGCGGGACAGATACGCAGTATTTT.

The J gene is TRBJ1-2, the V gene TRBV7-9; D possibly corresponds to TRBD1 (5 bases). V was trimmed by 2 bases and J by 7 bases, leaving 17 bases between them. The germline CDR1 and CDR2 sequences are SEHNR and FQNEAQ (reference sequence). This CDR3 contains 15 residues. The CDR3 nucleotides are TGTGCCAGCAGCTTATCAGCGACGGGGGAATGTGGCTACACCTTC. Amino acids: CASSLSATGECGYTF. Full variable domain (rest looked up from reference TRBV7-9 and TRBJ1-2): DTGVSQNPRHKITKRGQNVTFRCDPISEHNRLYWYRQTLGQGPEFLTYFQNEAQLEKSRLLSDRFSAERPKGSFSTLEIQRTEQGDSAMYLCASSLSATGECGYTFGSGTRLTVV.

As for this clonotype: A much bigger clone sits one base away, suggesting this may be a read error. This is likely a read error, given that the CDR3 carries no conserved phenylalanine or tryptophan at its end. CDR3 protein: CASSGPGTGNSPLHL. In DNA, the CDR3 is TGTGCCAGCAGTGGACCCGGGACAGGGAATTCACCCCTCCACTTA. The chain combines TRBV6-1 with TRBJ1-6; 9 nucleotides agree with TRBD1. After removal of 4 bases from V and 7 bases from J, the junction contained 5 bases not matched to a gene. The germline CDR1 and CDR2 sequences are MNHNS and SASEGT. The CDR3 is made up of 15 amino acids.

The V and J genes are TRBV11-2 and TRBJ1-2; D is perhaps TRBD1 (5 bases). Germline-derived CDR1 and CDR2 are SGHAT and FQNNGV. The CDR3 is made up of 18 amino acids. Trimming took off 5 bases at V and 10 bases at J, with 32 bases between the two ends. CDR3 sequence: CASSSSPGTLGFLEDYTF. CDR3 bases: TGTGCCAGCAGCAGCAGTCCCGGGACTCTAGGTTTCTTGGAGGACTACACCTTC.

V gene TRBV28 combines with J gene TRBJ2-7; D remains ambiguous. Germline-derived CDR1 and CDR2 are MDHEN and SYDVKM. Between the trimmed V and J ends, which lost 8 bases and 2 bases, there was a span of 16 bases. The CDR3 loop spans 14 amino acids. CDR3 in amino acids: CASVQIGRPYEQYF. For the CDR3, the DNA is TGTGCCAGCGTCCAGATAGGGCGCCCCTACGAGCAGTACTTC.

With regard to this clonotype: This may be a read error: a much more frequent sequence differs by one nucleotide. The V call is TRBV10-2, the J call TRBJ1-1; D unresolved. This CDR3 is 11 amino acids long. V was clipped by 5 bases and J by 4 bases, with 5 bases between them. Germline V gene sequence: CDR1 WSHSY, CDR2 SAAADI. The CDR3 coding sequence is TGCGCCAGCAGTCGGACCACTGAAGCTTTCTTT. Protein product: CASSRTTEAFF.

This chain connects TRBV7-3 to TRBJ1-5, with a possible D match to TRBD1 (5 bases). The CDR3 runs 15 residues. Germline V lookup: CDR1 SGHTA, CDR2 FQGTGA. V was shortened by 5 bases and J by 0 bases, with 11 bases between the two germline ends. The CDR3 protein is CASSPTGGSNQPQHF. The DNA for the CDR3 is TGTGCCAGCAGCCCAACGGGGGGTAGCAATCAGCCCCAGCATTTT.

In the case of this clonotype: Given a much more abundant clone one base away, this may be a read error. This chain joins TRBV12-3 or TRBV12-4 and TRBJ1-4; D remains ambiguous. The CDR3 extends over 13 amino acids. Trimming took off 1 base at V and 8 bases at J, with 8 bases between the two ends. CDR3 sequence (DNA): TGTGCCAGCAGTTTAGTGGGCGAAGAAAAACTGTTTTTT. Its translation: CASSLVGEEKLFF.